This T cell receptor (beta chain) was documented in a study of CXCR3-negative and CXCR3-positive naive CD8 T cells. Concerning this clonotype: Its target is not known.

The CDR3 sequence is 15 residues long. CDR1 ENHRY and CDR2 SYGVKD come from the germline V gene. UMI labels and 5' RACE were used to prepare the TRB cDNA libraries. With the 5' RACE reads reprocessed, TCRdb shows one record per CDR3 protein and no DNA. The sample has 120,000 to 150,000 distinct CDR3 sequences; the top ten hold about 0.28%. Study-wide points: The study found more hydrophobic TRB CDR3s in CXCR3-positive naive cells than in CXCR3-negative naive cells. Across naive subsets, surface CD5 expression was comparable, and TCR strength was inferred from properties of the TRB CDR3.

The sequenced sample consisted of naive CXCR3+ CD8+ T cells from blood. Subset described: CD45RO-CCR7+CD27+CD95- naive CD8+ T cells expressing CXCR3 (TNR3+). The genes are TRBV10-3 and TRBJ2-7; TCRdb returns TRBD2, unconfirmable since there is no DNA. The source of this sequence is a human donor in good health. Some clones in this sample may be carry-over from other donors' samples. The CDR3: CAISGLGESTYEQYF.